The 32 T cell receptor beta chains listed next were all sequenced from one sample in a study of glioma-infiltrating T cells. TCR alpha and beta CDR3 regions were amplified from RNA using iRepertoire nested multiplex PCR. TCRdb reprocessed the multiplex PCR reads via MiXCR and lists one record per CDR3 protein. This sample has 160,000 or so distinct CDR3 sequences, with roughly 45% found just once. What was sequenced was glioma tissue, nonneoplastic brain tissue, or PBMCs (not recorded which). Receptor source: a human donor with low-grade glioma or glioblastoma, undergoing nonglioma brain surgery, or in good health (not recorded which).

About this clonotype: Sequence at one end of the junction differs from germline and may be a read error. V is TRBV6-2 or TRBV6-3 and J is TRBJ2-2, with TRBD1 identical over 9 bases. The CDR3 consists of 15 residues. Per germline, CDR1 MNHEY and CDR2 SVGEGT. CDR3 loop: CASSYTGGGTWELFF. As DNA, the CDR3 is TGTGCCAGCAGTTACACAGGGGGCGGCACCTGGGAGCTGTTTTTT.

In regard to this clonotype: One base away lies a much larger clone, so this may be a sequencing read error. The V call is TRBV7-9, the J call TRBJ1-1; D unclear. The V gene's germline CDR1 is SEHNR and CDR2 FQNEAQ (reference sequence). The CDR3 consists of 11 residues. V was trimmed by 6 bases and J by 5 bases, leaving 7 bases between them. CDR3 sequence reads: CASRRVTEAFF. The DNA of the CDR3 is TGTGCCAGCAGGAGGGTTACTGAAGCTTTCTTT.

This clonotype was seen a handful of times. The chain employs TRBV28 and TRBJ2-5, with 12 bases lining up with TRBD2. The CDR3 runs 17 residues. The V gene end was trimmed by 3 bases and the J gene end by 7 bases; junction bases not matched to a gene: 12. CDR1 is MDHEN and CDR2 is SYDVKM in the germline V gene. CDR3 sequence (DNA): TGTGCCAGCAGTTTGAACGGACTAGCGGGATGGGTGGGGACCCAGTACTTC. It encodes CASSLNGLAGWVGTQYF.

J is TRBJ2-3 and V is TRBV2; TRBD2 agrees at 11 bases. CDR1 and CDR2 from the germline V gene are SNHLY and FYNNEI. Trimming took 7 bases from V and 3 from J; bases not matched to a gene: 6. CDR3 length: 15 amino acids. Here the CDR3 DNA reads TGTGCCAGCATCACTAGCGGGAGTGCGACAGATACGCAGTATTTT. This translates into CASITSGSATDTQYF.

As to this clonotype: This clone may be a read error of a much larger clone one base away. The chain has TRBV28 and TRBJ1-1; no clear D gene. Germline V gene data show CDR1 as MDHEN and CDR2 as SYDVKM. The CDR3 totals 16 residues. Trimming took off 7 bases at V and 2 bases at J, with 20 bases between the two ends. DNA for the CDR3: TGTGCCAGCACCCCCCGGGTCAGAGGTTCTAACACTGAAGCTTTCTTT. Translated: CASTPRVRGSNTEAFF.

The chain recombines TRBV6-2 or TRBV6-3 with TRBJ2-1, with TRBD2 as a possible D gene (5 bases). CDR3 length: 12 residues. Per germline, CDR1 MNHEY and CDR2 SVGEGT. Trimming shortened V by 6 bases and J by 12 bases, and 15 bases separated the two germline ends. CDR3 sequence (DNA): TGTGCCAGCAGAGGACTCAACTACGGGCAGTTCTTC. Protein product: CASRGLNYGQFF.

This clonotype was observed at least ten times. This sequence joins TRBV28 and TRBJ2-5, with 8 nucleotides matching TRBD2. This CDR3 contains 15 residues. Per germline, CDR1 MDHEN and CDR2 SYDVKM. V trimming: 7 bases; J trimming: 2 bases; junction bases outside the gene matches: 9. CDR3 bases: TGTGCCAGCAATAAACGAACTAGCGGACAAGAGACCCAGTACTTC. Its translation is CASNKRTSGQETQYF.

Comments on this clonotype: Relative to the germline gene, one junction end is altered; a read error may explain this. The chain uses TRBV6-5 and TRBJ1-5; D gene ambiguous. The V gene's germline CDR1 is MNHEY and CDR2 SVGAGI. The CDR3 contains 14 residues. The CDR3 reads CASSEIRERHPQHF. The CDR3 DNA follows: TGTGCCAGCAGTGAAATCCGGGAACGACATCCCCAGCATTTC.

On this clonotype: The junction departs from germline at one end; a sequencing error may be responsible. The rearrangement links TRBV28 to TRBJ1-1, with D possibly matching TRBD1 (5 bases). Germline V gene lookup returns CDR1 MDHEN and CDR2 SYDVKM. The length of the CDR3 is 15 residues. The CDR3 here is CASSLWGGASTEAFF. The CDR3 DNA reads TGCGCCAGCAGTTTATGGGGAGGGGCCAGCACTGAAGCTTTCTTT.

Comment on this clonotype: This may come from a read error, since a much larger clone is one base off. The rearrangement uses TRBV7-2 and TRBJ2-1; D call uncertain. Germline V CDR1 and CDR2: SGHTA, FQGNSA. The V and J ends lost 1 base and 10 bases respectively, with 17 bases between them. The CDR3 extends over 15 amino acids. CDR3 region: CASSLVIQNAYEQFF. In DNA, the CDR3 is TGTGCCAGCAGCTTAGTAATACAGAATGCATACGAGCAGTTCTTC.

Ten or more counts support this clonotype. V gene TRBV20-1 combines with J gene TRBJ2-7, with D perhaps matching TRBD2 (5 bases). The CDR3 runs to 12 residues. V was cut by 4 bases and J by 7 bases, with 14 bases left in between. CDR1 is DFQATT and CDR2 is SNEGSKA in the germline V gene (reference sequence). CDR3 residues: CSAITQPGEQYF. In nucleotides, the CDR3 is TGCAGTGCTATTACACAACCGGGGGAGCAGTACTTC.

This clonotype was picked up many times. The chain couples TRBV27 to TRBJ1-5; D remains unclear. CDR3 size: 16 residues. V was clipped by 5 bases and J by 0 bases, with 14 bases between them. The V gene's germline CDR1 is MNHEY and CDR2 SMNVEV (reference sequence). The CDR3 DNA follows: TGTGCCAGCAGTCCAAGGACGGGTGTTAGCAATCAGCCCCAGCATTTT. Residues: CASSPRTGVSNQPQHF.

This clonotype has ten or more counts. V and J are TRBV28 and TRBJ2-1; 7 nucleotides match TRBD2. The CDR3 loop spans 11 amino acids. The germline CDR1 and CDR2 sequences are MDHEN and SYDVKM. The V segment lost 4 bases and the J segment 10 bases; nucleotides outside the gene matches: 1. The CDR3 loop reads CASSSRGEQFF. The CDR3 region has the DNA TGTGCCAGCAGTTCGCGGGGGGAGCAGTTCTTC.

As regards this clonotype: This may arise from a read error, as a much more abundant clone is one base away. A read error is likely, as this CDR3 ends without the conserved phenylalanine or tryptophan. The V call is TRBV2, the J call TRBJ1-1; D not resolved. Per the germline V gene, CDR1 is SNHLY and CDR2 is FYNNEI. Trimming removed 6 bases at V and 3 bases at J, with 8 bases between. The CDR3 sequence is 12 residues long. Here the CDR3 reads CASRGLDTEAFS. CDR3 DNA: TGTGCCAGCAGGGGTCTTGACACTGAAGCTTTCTCT.

This clonotype was seen repeatedly, ten times or more. The CDR3 sequence: CSAREETGGYTDTQYF. The CDR3 DNA reads TGCAGTGCTAGAGAAGAGACAGGTGGCTACACAGATACGCAGTATTTT. The chain links TRBV20-1 to TRBJ2-3, with D maybe TRBD1 (6 bases). Germline V CDR1 and CDR2: DFQATT, SNEGSKA (reference sequence). This CDR3 has 16 amino acids. V lost 0 bases to trimming and J lost 2 bases, with 15 bases between them.

Notes on this clonotype: A much larger clone is a single base away; this may be a read error. The chain joins TRBV3-1 to TRBJ1-1; D may be TRBD1 (6 bases). CDR1 and CDR2 from the germline V gene are LGHDT and YNNKEL (reference sequence). CDR3 length: 11 residues. The germline V and J ends were trimmed by 4 bases and 11 bases, with 11 bases remaining between them. This chain's CDR3 is CASSRQELAFF. As DNA, the CDR3 is TGTGCCAGCAGCCGACAGGAACTGGCTTTCTTT.

There are many counts of this clonotype. The J gene is TRBJ2-7, the V gene TRBV12-3 or TRBV12-4, with 8 bases lining up with TRBD2. The CDR3 has 15 amino acids. V lost 6 bases, J lost 0 bases, and 7 bases stayed unmatched. The DNA of the CDR3 is TGTGCCAGCAGGAATAGCGGGGTTAGCTCCTACGAGCAGTACTTC. Protein product: CASRNSGVSSYEQYF.

The chain combines TRBV12-3 or TRBV12-4 with TRBJ1-3, with D tentatively TRBD1 (6 bases). CDR3 length: 14 residues. V shed 5 bases and J shed 3 bases, with 11 bases lying between them. The DNA of the CDR3 is TGTGCCAGCAGTCAACAGGGCCATGGAAACACCATATATTTT. This sequence encodes CASSQQGHGNTIYF.

This chain joins TRBV6-2 or TRBV6-3 and TRBJ2-3, with D hard to call. In germline, CDR1 is MNHEY, CDR2 SVGEGT. V lost 3 bases to trimming and J lost 13 bases, with 20 bases between them. CDR3 length: 14 residues. The CDR3 reads CASSYRKSTDKKYF. In nucleotides, the CDR3 is TGTGCCAGCAGTTATCGGAAAAGCACAGATAAGAAGTATTTT.

To note about this clonotype: A much larger clone sits a single nucleotide away, making a read error possible. The chain carries TRBV24-1 and TRBJ2-1, with D hard to call. Germline V gives CDR1 KGHDR, CDR2 SFDVKD. The CDR3 totals 16 residues. Here the CDR3 DNA reads TGTGCCACCAGTGACCCAGACACCTCACCTTACAATGATCAGTTCTTC. Its protein is CATSDPDTSPYNDQFF.

There are many counts of this clonotype. The rearrangement links TRBV6-6 to TRBJ2-7, with 12 bases lining up with TRBD1. The CDR3 is made up of 15 amino acids. Germline trimming cut 0 bases from V and 5 bases from J; bases unmatched to any gene: 2. Germline V gives CDR1 MNHNY, CDR2 SVGAGI (reference sequence). CDR3 sequence (DNA): TGTGCCAGCAGTTACTCCGGGACAGGGGGCGACGAGCAGTACTTC. As protein: CASSYSGTGGDEQYF.

About this clonotype: Since a much larger clone is just one base distant, this may be a read error. The chain recombines TRBV6-2 or TRBV6-3 with TRBJ2-7, with D possibly matching TRBD1 (5 bases). The germline V gene encodes CDR1 MNHEY and CDR2 SVGEGT. CDR3 length: 13 amino acids. The V end was cut by 6 bases, the J end by 0 bases, with 9 bases between. The CDR3 region is CASSLQVSYEQYF. CDR3 DNA: TGTGCCAGCAGCCTACAGGTCTCCTACGAGCAGTACTTC.

This clonotype showed up just a few times. The genes are TRBV5-4 and TRBJ2-3; 7 nucleotides agree with TRBD2. The V and J ends lost 1 base and 1 base, in that order; junction bases with no gene match: 0. Germline CDR1 reads SGHNT; CDR2 reads YYREEE (reference sequence). This CDR3 contains 14 residues. The DNA of the CDR3 is TGTGCCAGCAGCTTGCTAGCGGGCACAGATACGCAGTATTTT. Translating gives CASSLLAGTDTQYF.

Concerning this clonotype itself: A much larger clone differs by one base, so this may be a read error. The J gene is TRBJ2-1, the V gene TRBV20-1; 13 bases are a match to TRBD2. J was trimmed by 3 bases and V by 8 bases; bases with no gene match: 10. Germline assignment: CDR1 DFQATT and CDR2 SNEGSKA (reference sequence). The CDR3 contains 16 residues. The CDR3 reads CSPTRTSGRYYNEQFF. CDR3 nucleotide sequence: TGCAGTCCAACTCGGACTAGCGGGAGATACTACAATGAGCAGTTCTTC.

This clonotype has ten or more counts. The chain combines TRBV28 with TRBJ1-2, with 7 bases aligning to TRBD1. The CDR3 is 17 residues long. The trim removed 7 bases at V and 3 bases at J, leaving 17 bases unmatched. Per the germline V gene, CDR1 is MDHEN and CDR2 is SYDVKM. In DNA form, the CDR3 reads TGTGCCAGCACCGAACCGGGACAGAAAAACTACTACTATGGCTACACCTTC. Translation: CASTEPGQKNYYYGYTF.

This clonotype was detected only a few times. The CDR3 DNA follows: TGTGCCAGCAGCTCGGTCTACGACACAGATACGCAGTATTTT. Amino acids: CASSSVYDTDTQYF. V and J are TRBV5-4 and TRBJ2-3; D unresolved. CDR3 length equals 14 residues. V was cut by 3 bases and J by 2 bases, with 10 bases left in between. Germline CDR1 and CDR2: SGHNT and YYREEE (reference sequence).

This clonotype was recorded at least ten times. V usage is TRBV29-1 and J usage is TRBJ1-1; D is possibly TRBD1 (6 bases). Trimming shortened V by 6 bases and J by 5 bases, and 13 bases separated the two germline ends. CDR3 length: 12 residues. Germline-derived CDR1 and CDR2 are SQVTM and ANQGSEA. The CDR3 coding sequence is TGCAGCGTGCACCGGGACAATACTGAAGCTTTCTTT. Protein product: CSVHRDNTEAFF. The full variable domain, in which reference TRBV29-1 and TRBJ1-1 provide the parts outside the CDR3, is SAVISQKPSRDICQRGTSLTIQCQVDSQVTMMFWYRQQPGQSLTLIATANQGSEATYESGFVIDKFPISRPNLTFSTLTVSNMSPEDSSIYLCSVHRDNTEAFFGQGTRLTVV.

Comment on this clonotype: A much larger clonotype is one base distant, so this may be a read error. The V and J genes are TRBV2 and TRBJ2-3; D may be TRBD2 (6 bases). With 7 bases removed from V and 6 bases from J, the gap between germline ends came to 20 bases. The CDR3 consists of 15 residues. Germline V lookup: CDR1 SNHLY, CDR2 FYNNEI. The CDR3 region is CASNTVGTGVDTQYF. In nucleotides, the CDR3 is TGTGCCAGCAATACAGTGGGAACGGGAGTGGATACGCAGTATTTT.

Comment on this clonotype: Sequence at one end of the junction differs from germline and may be a read error. This chain links TRBV27 with TRBJ1-5; tentatively, D is TRBD1 (5 bases). Per germline, CDR1 MNHEY and CDR2 SMNVEV (reference sequence). The CDR3 spans 16 residues. The CDR3 DNA sequence: TGTGCCAGCAGTCGCGGGGGGGTATGGGAAAATCAGGCCCAGCATTTT. Amino acid sequence: CASSRGGVWENQAQHF.

This chain uses TRBV12-3 or TRBV12-4 with TRBJ2-7, with 9 bases fitting TRBD2. This CDR3 is 14 amino acids long. Here the CDR3 DNA reads TGTGCTAGCGGGGGACTAGAGGGATCCTACGAGCAGTACTTC. Translation: CASGGLEGSYEQYF.

This chain links TRBV5-1 with TRBJ2-3; D uncertain. In germline, CDR1 is SGHRS, CDR2 YFSETQ. V was trimmed by 2 bases and J by 3 bases, leaving 7 bases between them. The CDR3 sequence is 13 residues long. The chain's CDR3 is CASSFRRTDTQYF. The DNA for the CDR3 is TGCGCCAGCAGCTTTCGAAGGACAGATACGCAGTATTTT.

This clonotype was detected many times. J is TRBJ2-1 and V is TRBV20-1; 16 positions agree with TRBD2. With V trimmed by 5 bases and J by 6 bases, 10 bases remained unmatched. The CDR3 spans 17 residues. Per the germline V gene, CDR1 is DFQATT and CDR2 is SNEGSKA (reference sequence). As DNA, the CDR3 is TGCAGTGCTGGGGGACTAGCGGGAGGGCCGTTCATCAATGAGCAGTTCTTC. Translation: CSAGGLAGGPFINEQFF.